This T cell receptor (beta chain) was recorded in a study of human T cells and chemical hapten exposure. CDR1 is ENHRY, CDR2 SYGVKD, per germline. V dropped 10 bases and J dropped 2; count of bases not matched to a gene: 6. This CDR3 has 14 amino acids. Time point described: patch test 2, 6 weeks after DPC sensitization. Treatment indicated: therapeutic diphenylcyclopropenone sensitization with weekly scalp DPC. TCRdb used MiXCR to reprocess the RACE reads, holding one entry per CDR3 protein. The sample carries 360,000 or so distinct CDR3 sequences, about 6% recorded once. This receptor was obtained from a young woman with alopecia areata. Some clones in this sample may be carry-over from other donors' samples. The material sequenced was whole blood, taken in connection with sensitization to the hapten diphenylcyclopropenone (DPC). The chain is built from TRBV10-3 and TRBJ2-3; 10 nucleotides match TRBD2. The CDR3 nucleotides are TGTGCCAGCCATAGCGGGGGGTACACAGATACGCAGTATTTT. It specifies CASHSGGYTDTQYF.